This T cell receptor beta chain was observed in a study of vaccination and CD4 T cells after COVID-19. Background on the study: The stimulating agents, overlapping spike peptides, came from SARS-CoV-2, HCoV-NL63, HCoV-OC43 and HCoV-229E.

Germline V lookup: CDR1 ENHRY, CDR2 SYGVKD. The CDR3 is 13 residues long. V lost 2 bases and J lost 3, with 7 bases in between. The Oncomine TCR Beta short-read assay generated sequence data from the DNA of cultured CD4+ T cells. TCRdb passed the PCR reads through MiXCR, listing each CDR3 protein once. Of about 25,000 distinct CDR3 sequences listed, roughly 67% are singletons. Remarks on this clonotype: Its antigen remains unknown.

Indicated treatment: roughly 10-day PBMC culture with coronavirus spike peptide pools or control peptides (ViraFEST assay). The sequence came from a human donor who received a COVID-19 vaccine. V and J are TRBV10-3 and TRBJ2-5; D call uncertain. The material was CD4+ T cells from blood, cultured in vitro, obtained after SARS-CoV-2 vaccination. CDR3 protein: CAISERREETQYF. CDR3 nucleotides: TGTGCCATCAGTGAGCGGCGAGAAGAGACCCAGTACTTC.